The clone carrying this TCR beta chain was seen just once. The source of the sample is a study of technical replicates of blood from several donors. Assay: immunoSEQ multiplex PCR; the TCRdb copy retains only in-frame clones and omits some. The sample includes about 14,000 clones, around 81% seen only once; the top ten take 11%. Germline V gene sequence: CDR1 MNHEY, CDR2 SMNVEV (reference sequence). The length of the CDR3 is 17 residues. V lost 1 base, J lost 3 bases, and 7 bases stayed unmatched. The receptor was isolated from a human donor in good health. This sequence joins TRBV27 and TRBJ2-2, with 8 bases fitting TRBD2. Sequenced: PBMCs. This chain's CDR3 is CASSLWWSSGYTGELFF. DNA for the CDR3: TGTGCCAGCAGTTTATGGTGGTCTAGCGGGTACACCGGGGAGCTGTTTTTT.